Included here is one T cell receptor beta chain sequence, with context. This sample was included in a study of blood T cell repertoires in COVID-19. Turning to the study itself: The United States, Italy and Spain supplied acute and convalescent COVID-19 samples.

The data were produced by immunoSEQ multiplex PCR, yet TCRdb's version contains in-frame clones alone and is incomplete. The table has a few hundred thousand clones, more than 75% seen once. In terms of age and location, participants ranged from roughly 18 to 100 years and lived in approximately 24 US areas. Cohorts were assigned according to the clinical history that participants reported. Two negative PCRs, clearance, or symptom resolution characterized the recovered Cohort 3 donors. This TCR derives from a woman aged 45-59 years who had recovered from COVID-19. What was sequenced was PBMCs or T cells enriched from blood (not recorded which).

Written as DNA, the CDR3 is TGTGCCACCCGCTGGACAGGGTCCCTCAATGAGCAGTTCTTC. Residues: CATRWTGSLNEQFF. The V gene is TRBV19, the J gene TRBJ2-1, with 8 bases lining up with TRBD1. V lost 10 bases and J lost 6; bases outside the gene matches: 11. Germline V lookup: CDR1 LNHDA, CDR2 SQIVND (reference sequence). The CDR3 totals 14 residues.